The present T cell receptor (beta chain) was sequenced within a study of radiotherapy plus CTLA-4 blockade in lung cancer. The CDR3 extends over 16 amino acids. Germline trimming cut 3 bases from V and 5 bases from J; bases unmatched to any gene: 7. Germline V gene data show CDR1 as KGHSH and CDR2 as LQKENI. Sequencing was performed with immunoSEQ multiplex PCR; in TCRdb, only in-frame clones are kept and a portion is missing. The data hold more than 75,000 clones, with about four fifths observed a single time. The specimen comprised peripheral blood, sampled from a patient treated with radiotherapy plus ipilimumab. The chain carries TRBV18 and TRBJ2-2; TRBD1 matches at 9 bases. The TCR comes from a human donor with non-small cell lung cancer that progressed on radiotherapy plus ipilimumab. The CDR3 DNA follows: TGTGCCAGCTCACCTGGAACAGGGGGCAGGACCGGGGAGCTGTTTTTT. It specifies CASSPGTGGRTGELFF.